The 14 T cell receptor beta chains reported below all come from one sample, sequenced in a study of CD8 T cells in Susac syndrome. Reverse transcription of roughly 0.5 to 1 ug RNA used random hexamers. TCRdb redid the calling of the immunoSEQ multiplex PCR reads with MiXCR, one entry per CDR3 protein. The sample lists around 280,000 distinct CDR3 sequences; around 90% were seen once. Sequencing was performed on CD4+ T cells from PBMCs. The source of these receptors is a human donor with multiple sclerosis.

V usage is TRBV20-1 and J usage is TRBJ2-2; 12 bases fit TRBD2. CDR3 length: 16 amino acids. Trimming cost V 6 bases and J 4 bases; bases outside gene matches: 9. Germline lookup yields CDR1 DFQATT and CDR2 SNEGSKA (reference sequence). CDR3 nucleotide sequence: TGCAGTGCGCGGCTAGCGGGAGGGATTAGCACCGGGGAGCTGTTTTTT. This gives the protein CSARLAGGISTGELFF.

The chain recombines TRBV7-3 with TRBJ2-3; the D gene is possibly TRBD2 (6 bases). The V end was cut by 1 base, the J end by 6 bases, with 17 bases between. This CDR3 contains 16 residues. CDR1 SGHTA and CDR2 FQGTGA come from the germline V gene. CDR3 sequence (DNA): TGTGCCAGCAGCTTAAATTCTCCGGGAGTGCGGGATACGCAGTATTTT. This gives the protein CASSLNSPGVRDTQYF. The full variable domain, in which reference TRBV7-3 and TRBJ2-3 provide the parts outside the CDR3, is GAGVSQTPSNKVTEKGKYVELRCDPISGHTALYWYRQSLGQGPEFLIYFQGTGAADDSGLPNDRFFAVRPEGSVSTLKIQRTERGDSAVYLCASSLNSPGVRDTQYFGPGTRLTVL.

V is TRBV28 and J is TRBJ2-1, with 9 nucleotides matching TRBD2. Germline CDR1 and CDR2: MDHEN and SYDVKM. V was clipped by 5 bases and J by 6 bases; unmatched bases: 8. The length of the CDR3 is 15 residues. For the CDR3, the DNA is TGTGCCAGCAGTCCGCCAGCGGGAGGTGGCAATGAGCAGTTCTTC. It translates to CASSPPAGGGNEQFF.

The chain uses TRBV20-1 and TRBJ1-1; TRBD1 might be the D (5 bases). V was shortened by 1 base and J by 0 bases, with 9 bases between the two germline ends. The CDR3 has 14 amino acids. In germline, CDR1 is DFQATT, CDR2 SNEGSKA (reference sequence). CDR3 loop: CSARGGRVNTEAFF. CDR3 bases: TGCAGTGCTAGAGGGGGCAGGGTGAACACTGAAGCTTTCTTT.

Written as DNA, the CDR3 is TGTGCCTGGTCTTTAGGCCCGGGGTTGAACACTGAAGCTTTCTTT. The encoded protein is CAWSLGPGLNTEAFF. The chain has TRBV30 and TRBJ1-1; D remains unclear. The V gene lost 5 bases and the J gene lost 0 bases, with 16 bases spanning the gap. This CDR3 region has 15 residues. Germline V gene data show CDR1 as GTSNPN and CDR2 as SVGIG (reference sequence). Full variable domain (missing parts from reference TRBV30 and TRBJ1-1): SQTIHQWPATLVQPVGSPLSLECTVEGTSNPNLYWYRQAAGRGLQLLFYSVGIGQISSEVPQNLSASRPQDRQFILSSKKLLLSDSGFYLCAWSLGPGLNTEAFFGQGTRLTVV.

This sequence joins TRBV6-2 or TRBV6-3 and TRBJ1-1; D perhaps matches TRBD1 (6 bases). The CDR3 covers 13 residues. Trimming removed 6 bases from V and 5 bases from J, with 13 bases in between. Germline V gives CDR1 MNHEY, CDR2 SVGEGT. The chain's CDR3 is CASRSGVVTEAFF. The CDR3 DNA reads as TGTGCCAGCAGGTCAGGGGTTGTGACTGAAGCTTTCTTT.

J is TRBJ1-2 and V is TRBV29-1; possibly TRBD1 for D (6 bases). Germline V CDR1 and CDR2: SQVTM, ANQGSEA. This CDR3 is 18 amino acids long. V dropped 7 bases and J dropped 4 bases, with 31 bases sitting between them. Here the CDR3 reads CSASRTPAEQGKSYGYTF. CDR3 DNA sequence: TGCAGCGCCTCCCGAACCCCCGCGGAGCAGGGGAAGAGCTATGGCTACACCTTC.

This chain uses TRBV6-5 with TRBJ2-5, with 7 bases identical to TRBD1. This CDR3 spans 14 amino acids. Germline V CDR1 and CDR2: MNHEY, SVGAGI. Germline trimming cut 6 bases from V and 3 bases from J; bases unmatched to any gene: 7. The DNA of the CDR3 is TGTGCCAGCAGACCTCCAGGGGGAAAAGAGACCCAGTACTTC. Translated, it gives CASRPPGGKETQYF.

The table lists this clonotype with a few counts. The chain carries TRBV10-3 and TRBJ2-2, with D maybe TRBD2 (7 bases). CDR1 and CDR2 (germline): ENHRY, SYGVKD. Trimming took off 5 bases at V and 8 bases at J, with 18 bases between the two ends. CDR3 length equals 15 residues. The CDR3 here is CAISTRGAQAGELFF. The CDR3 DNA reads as TGTGCCATCAGTACCCGGGGGGCGCAGGCTGGGGAGCTGTTTTTT.

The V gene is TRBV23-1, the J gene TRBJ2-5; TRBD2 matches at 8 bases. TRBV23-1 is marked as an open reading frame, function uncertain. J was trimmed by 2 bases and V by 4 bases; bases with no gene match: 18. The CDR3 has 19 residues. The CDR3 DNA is TGCGCCAGCAGTCGGCATAGACCCTCCCCACTAGCGGCGCAAGAGACCCAGTACTTC. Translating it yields CASSRHRPSPLAAQETQYF.

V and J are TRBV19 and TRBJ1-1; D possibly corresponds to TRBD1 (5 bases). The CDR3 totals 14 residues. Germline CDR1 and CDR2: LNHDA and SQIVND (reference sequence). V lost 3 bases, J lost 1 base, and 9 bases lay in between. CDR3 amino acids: CASSISRGNTEAFF. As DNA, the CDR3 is TGTGCCAGTAGTATTTCTAGGGGGAACACTGAAGCTTTCTTT.

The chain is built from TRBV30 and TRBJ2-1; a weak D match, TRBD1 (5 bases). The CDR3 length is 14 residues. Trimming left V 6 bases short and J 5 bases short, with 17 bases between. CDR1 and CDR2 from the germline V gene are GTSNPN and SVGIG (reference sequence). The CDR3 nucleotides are TGTGCCTGCACGCTGGGGCGAACAAACAATGAGCAGTTCTTC. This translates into CACTLGRTNNEQFF.

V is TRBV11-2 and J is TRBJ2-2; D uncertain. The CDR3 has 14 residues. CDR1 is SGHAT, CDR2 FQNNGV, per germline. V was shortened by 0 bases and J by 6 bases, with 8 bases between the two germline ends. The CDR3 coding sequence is TGTGCCAGCAGCTTAGATCTACGTGCCGGGGAGCTGTTTTTT. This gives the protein CASSLDLRAGELFF.

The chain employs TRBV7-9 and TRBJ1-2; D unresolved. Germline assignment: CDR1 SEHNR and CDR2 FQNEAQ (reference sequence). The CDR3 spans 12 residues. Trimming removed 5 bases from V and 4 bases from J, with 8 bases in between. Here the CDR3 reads CASSAEGYGYTF. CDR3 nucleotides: TGTGCCAGCAGCGCGGAAGGCTATGGCTACACCTTC. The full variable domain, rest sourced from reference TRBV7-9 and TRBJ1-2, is DTGVSQNPRHKITKRGQNVTFRCDPISEHNRLYWYRQTLGQGPEFLTYFQNEAQLEKSRLLSDRFSAERPKGSFSTLEIQRTEQGDSAMYLCASSAEGYGYTFGSGTRLTVV.